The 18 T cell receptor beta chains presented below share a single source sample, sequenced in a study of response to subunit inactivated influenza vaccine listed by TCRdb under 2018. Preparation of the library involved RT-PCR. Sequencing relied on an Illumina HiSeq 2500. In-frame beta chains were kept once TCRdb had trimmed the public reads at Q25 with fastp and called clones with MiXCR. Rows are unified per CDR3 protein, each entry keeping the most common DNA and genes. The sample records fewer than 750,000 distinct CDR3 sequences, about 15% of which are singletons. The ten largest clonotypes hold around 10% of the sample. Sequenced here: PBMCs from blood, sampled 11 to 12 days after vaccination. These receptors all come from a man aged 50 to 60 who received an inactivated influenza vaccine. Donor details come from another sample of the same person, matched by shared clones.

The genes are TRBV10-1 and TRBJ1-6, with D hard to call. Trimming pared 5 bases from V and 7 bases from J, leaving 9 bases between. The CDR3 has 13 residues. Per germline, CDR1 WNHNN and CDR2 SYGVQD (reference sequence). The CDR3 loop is CASSPQTNSPLHF. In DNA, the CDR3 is TGCGCCAGCAGTCCCCAGACGAATTCACCCCTCCACTTT.

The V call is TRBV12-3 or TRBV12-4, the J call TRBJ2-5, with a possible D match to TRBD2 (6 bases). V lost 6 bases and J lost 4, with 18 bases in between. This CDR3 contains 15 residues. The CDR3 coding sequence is TGTGCCAGCAGCCGCCCTTCAGGAGGGCGAGAGACCCAGTACTTC. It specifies CASSRPSGGRETQYF.

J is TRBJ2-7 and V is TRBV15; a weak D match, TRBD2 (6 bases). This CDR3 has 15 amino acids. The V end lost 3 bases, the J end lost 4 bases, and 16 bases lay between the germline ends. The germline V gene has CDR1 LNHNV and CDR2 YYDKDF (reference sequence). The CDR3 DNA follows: TGTGCCACCAGCAGTCACCCAGGAGGAGGGTACGAGCAGTACTTC. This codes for CATSSHPGGGYEQYF.

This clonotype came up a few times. The CDR3: CASRPRESPGYTF. The CDR3 DNA follows: TGTGCCAGCAGACCGCGAGAGTCCCCCGGCTACACCTTC. The chain employs TRBV6-1 and TRBJ1-2; D is uncertain. The germline gives CDR1 MNHNS, CDR2 SASEGT. The CDR3 is made up of 13 amino acids. V lost 6 bases to trimming and J lost 8 bases, with 16 bases between them.

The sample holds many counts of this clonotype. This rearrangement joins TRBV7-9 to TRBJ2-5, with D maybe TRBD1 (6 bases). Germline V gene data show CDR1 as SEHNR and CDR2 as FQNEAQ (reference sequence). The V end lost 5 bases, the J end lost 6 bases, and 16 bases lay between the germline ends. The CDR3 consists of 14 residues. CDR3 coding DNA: TGTGCCAGCAGCGGTACAGGGCTAGGGAAGACCCAGTACTTC. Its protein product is CASSGTGLGKTQYF.

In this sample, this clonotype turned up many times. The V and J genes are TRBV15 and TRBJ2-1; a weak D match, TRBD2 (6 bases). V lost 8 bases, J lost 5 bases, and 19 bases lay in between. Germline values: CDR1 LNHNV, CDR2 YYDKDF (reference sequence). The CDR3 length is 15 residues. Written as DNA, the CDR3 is TGTGCCACCGCTGGTATTGCTAGCGAGGACAATGAGCAGTTCTTC. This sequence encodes CATAGIASEDNEQFF.

The chain's CDR3 is CAIRRGGAYNEQFF. For the CDR3, the DNA is TGTGCCATTAGGAGGGGGGGAGCCTACAATGAGCAGTTCTTC. The rearrangement joins TRBV27 to TRBJ2-1, with a possible D match to TRBD2 (7 bases). The CDR3 is 14 amino acids. Germline V gene lookup returns CDR1 MNHEY and CDR2 SMNVEV (reference sequence). The germline V and J ends were trimmed by 10 bases and 2 bases, with 15 bases remaining between them.

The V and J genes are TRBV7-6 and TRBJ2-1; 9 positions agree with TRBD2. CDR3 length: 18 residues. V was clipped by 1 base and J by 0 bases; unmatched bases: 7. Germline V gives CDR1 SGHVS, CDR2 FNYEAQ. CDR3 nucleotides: TGTGCCAGCAGCTTAGAGACTAGCGGCTATAGCTCCTACAATGAGCAGTTCTTC. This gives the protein CASSLETSGYSSYNEQFF.

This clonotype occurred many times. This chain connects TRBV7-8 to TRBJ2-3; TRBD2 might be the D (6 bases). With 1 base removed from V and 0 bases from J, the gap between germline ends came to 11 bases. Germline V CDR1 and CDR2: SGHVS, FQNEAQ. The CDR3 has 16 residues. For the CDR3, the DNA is TGTGCCAGCAGCTTAGGATCCGGGACTAGCACAGATACGCAGTATTTT. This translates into CASSLGSGTSTDTQYF.

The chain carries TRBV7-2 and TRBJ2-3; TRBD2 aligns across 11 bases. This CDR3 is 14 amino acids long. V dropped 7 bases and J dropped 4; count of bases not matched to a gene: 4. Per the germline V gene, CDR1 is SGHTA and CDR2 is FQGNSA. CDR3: CASMLAGGADTQYF. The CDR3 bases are TGTGCCAGCATGTTAGCGGGAGGGGCAGATACGCAGTATTTT.

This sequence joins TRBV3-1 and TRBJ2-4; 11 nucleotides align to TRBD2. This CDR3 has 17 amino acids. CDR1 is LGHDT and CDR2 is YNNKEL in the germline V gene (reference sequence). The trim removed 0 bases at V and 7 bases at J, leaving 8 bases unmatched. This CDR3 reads CASSQEMILAGVNIQYF. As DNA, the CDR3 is TGTGCCAGCAGCCAAGAAATGATACTAGCGGGAGTGAACATTCAGTACTTC.

CDR3 region: CASSPRGGFGNEQFF. DNA of the CDR3: TGTGCCAGCAGCCCGCGAGGGGGTTTTGGGAATGAGCAGTTCTTC. The chain joins TRBV7-2 to TRBJ2-1, with a weak D call TRBD1 (6 bases). Trimming cost V 5 bases and J 7 bases, with 18 bases left between them. This CDR3 comprises 15 residues. Germline loops: CDR1 SGHTA, CDR2 FQGNSA.

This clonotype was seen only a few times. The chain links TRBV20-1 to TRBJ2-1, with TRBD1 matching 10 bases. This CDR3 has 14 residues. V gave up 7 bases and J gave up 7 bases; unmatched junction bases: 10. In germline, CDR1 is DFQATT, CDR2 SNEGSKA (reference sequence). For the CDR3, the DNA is TGCAGTGTAGGCAGACAGGGGGCGAATAATGAGCAGTTCTTC. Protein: CSVGRQGANNEQFF.

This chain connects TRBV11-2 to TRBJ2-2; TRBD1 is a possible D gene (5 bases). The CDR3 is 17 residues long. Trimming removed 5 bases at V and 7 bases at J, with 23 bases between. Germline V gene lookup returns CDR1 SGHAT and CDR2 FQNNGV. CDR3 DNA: TGTGCCAGCAGCCCAGTAAAAGGGGCGACGTACGGCGGGGAGCTGTTTTTT. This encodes CASSPVKGATYGGELFF.

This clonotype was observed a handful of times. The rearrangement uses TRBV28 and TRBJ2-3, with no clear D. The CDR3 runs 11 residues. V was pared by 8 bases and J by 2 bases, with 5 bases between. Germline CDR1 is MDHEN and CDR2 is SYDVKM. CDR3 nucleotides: TGTGCCAGCTGGACCACAGATACGCAGTATTTT. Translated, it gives CASWTTDTQYF. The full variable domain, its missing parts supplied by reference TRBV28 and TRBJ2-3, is DVKVTQSSRYLVKRTGEKVFLECVQDMDHENMFWYRQDPGLGLRLIYFSYDVKMKEKGDIPEGYSVSREKKERFSLILESASTNQTSMYLCASWTTDTQYFGPGTRLTVL.

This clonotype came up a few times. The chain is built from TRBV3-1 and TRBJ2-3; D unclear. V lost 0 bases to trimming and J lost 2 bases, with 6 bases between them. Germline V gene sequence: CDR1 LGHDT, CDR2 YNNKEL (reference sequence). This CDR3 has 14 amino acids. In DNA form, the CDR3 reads TGTGCCAGCAGCCAAGATTACGCCACAGATACGCAGTATTTT. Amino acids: CASSQDYATDTQYF.

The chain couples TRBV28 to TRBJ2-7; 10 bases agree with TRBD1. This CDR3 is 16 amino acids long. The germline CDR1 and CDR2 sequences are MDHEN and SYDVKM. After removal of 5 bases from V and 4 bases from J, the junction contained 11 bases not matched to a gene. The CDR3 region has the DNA TGTGCCAGCAGTCCTCCCCCGGGACAGGGGTTGTACGAGCAGTACTTC. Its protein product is CASSPPPGQGLYEQYF.

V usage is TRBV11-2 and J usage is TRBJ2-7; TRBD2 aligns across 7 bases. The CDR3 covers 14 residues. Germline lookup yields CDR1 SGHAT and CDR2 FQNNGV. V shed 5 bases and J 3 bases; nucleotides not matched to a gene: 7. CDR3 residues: CASSPSAGVYEQYF. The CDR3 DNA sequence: TGTGCCAGCAGCCCGTCGGCGGGGGTCTACGAGCAGTACTTC.